The 7 T cell receptor beta chains given below trace back to one sample, sequenced in a study of blood T cell repertoires in COVID-19. TCRdb's copy holds only in-frame clones and misses some; the assay was immunoSEQ multiplex PCR. The sample has 250,000 or so clones, about 87% seen once. Sequencing input: PBMCs or T cells enriched from blood (not recorded which). These receptors originate from a woman in her thirties who had been exposed to COVID-19.

V gene TRBV5-6 combines with J gene TRBJ1-2; D remains unclear. Germline CDR1 reads SGHDT; CDR2 reads YYEEEE. The CDR3 runs 11 residues. V shed 2 bases and J shed 8 bases, with 7 bases lying between them. The DNA for the CDR3 is TGTGCCAGCAGCTTTGGGCGCGGCTACACCTTC. This codes for CASSFGRGYTF.

The chain is built from TRBV5-4 and TRBJ1-3, with a tentative D call TRBD1 (6 bases). Trimming took 0 bases from V and 0 from J, leaving 13 bases between them. CDR1 and CDR2 from the germline V gene are SGHNT and YYREEE (reference sequence). This CDR3 is built from 17 residues. This CDR3 is CASSLVGGADSGNTIYF. CDR3 DNA sequence: TGTGCCAGCAGCTTGGTTGGGGGCGCGGACTCTGGAAACACCATATATTTT.

This chain uses TRBV3-1 (or the pseudogene TRBV3-2) with TRBJ1-4, with a weak D call TRBD1 (6 bases). CDR3 length equals 16 residues. The V and J ends lost 8 bases and 10 bases respectively, with 26 bases between them. CDR1 is LGHDT and CDR2 is YNNKEL in the germline V gene (reference sequence). As DNA, the CDR3 is TGTGCCAGCGCGACTCCTTCCCGGGCAGGGGCAGGAAAACTGTTTTTT. It codes for CASATPSRAGAGKLFF.

This chain uses TRBV2 with TRBJ2-7; 7 bases match TRBD2. In germline, CDR1 is SNHLY, CDR2 FYNNEI. CDR3 length: 13 amino acids. The trim removed 6 bases at V and 4 bases at J, leaving 6 bases unmatched. This CDR3 reads CASRGDYGYEQYF. DNA of the CDR3: TGTGCCAGCAGGGGGGACTATGGGTACGAGCAGTACTTC.

The J gene is TRBJ1-3, the V gene TRBV5-5; D is uncertain. Trimming left V 0 bases short and J 2 bases short, with 9 bases between. The CDR3 totals 15 residues. Germline lookup yields CDR1 SGHKS and CDR2 YYEKEE (reference sequence). In nucleotides, the CDR3 is TGTGCCAGCAGCTTGGAACAGATAACTGGAAACACCATATATTTT. Translating it yields CASSLEQITGNTIYF.

The rearrangement uses TRBV19 and TRBJ1-2, with 9 bases fitting TRBD1. CDR1 is LNHDA and CDR2 is SQIVND in the germline V gene (reference sequence). The CDR3 totals 14 residues. After removal of 7 bases from V and 5 bases from J, the junction contained 8 bases not matched to a gene. DNA for the CDR3: TGTGCCAGTATCGTGACAGGGGGGAGATATGGCTACACCTTC. Translation gives CASIVTGGRYGYTF.

On this clone itself: At one boundary the junction diverges from the germline segment, which might be a read error. The gene calls are TRBV5-6 and TRBJ2-2; possibly TRBD1 for D (6 bases). CDR3 length: 15 amino acids. Germline V gives CDR1 SGHDT, CDR2 YYEEEE. CDR3 bases: TGTGCCAGCAGATTGGACAGATTGAACACCGGGGAGCTGTTTTTT. This codes for CASRLDRLNTGELFF.